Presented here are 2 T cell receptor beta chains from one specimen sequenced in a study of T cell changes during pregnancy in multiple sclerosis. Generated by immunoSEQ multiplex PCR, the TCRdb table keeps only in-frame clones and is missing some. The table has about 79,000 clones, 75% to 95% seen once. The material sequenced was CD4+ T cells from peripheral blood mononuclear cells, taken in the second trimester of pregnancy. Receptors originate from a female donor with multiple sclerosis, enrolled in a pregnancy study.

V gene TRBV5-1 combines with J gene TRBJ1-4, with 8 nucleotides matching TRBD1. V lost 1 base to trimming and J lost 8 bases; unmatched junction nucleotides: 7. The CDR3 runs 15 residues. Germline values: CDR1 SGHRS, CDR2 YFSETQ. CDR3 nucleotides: TGCGCCAGCAGCTTGTCAGGGGGCGCGAGAGAAAAACTGTTTTTT. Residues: CASSLSGGAREKLFF.

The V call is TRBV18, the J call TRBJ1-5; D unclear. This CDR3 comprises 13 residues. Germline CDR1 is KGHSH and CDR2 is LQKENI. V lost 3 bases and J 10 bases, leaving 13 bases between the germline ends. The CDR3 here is CASSPLVAGPQHF. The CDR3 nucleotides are TGTGCCAGCTCACCTCTAGTTGCGGGACCCCAGCATTTT.